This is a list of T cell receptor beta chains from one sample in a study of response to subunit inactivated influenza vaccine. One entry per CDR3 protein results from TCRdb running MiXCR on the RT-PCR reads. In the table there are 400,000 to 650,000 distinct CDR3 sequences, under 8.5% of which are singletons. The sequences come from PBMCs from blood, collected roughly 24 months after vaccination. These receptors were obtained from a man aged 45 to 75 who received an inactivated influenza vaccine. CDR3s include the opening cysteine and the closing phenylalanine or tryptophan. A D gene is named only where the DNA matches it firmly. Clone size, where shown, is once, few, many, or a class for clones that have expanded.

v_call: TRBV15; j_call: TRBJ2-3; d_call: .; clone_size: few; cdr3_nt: TGTGCCACCAGCAGAACTCTAGGGGGGGGCATGGATACGCAGTATTTT; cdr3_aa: CATSRTLGGGMDTQYF
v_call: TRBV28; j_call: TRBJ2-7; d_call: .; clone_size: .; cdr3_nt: TGTGCCAGCAATACGACTCCTCCGCCGTACGAGCAGTACTTC; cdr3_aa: CASNTTPPPYEQYF
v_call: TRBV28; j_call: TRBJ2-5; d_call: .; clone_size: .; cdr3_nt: TGTGCCAGCAGTTTTCTTTATTCCGAGACCCAGTACTTC; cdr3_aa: CASSFLYSETQYF
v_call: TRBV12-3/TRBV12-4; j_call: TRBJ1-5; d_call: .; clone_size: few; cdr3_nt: TGTGCCAGCAGTTTAAACAGCAATAGCAATCAGCCCCAGCATTTT; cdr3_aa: CASSLNSNSNQPQHF
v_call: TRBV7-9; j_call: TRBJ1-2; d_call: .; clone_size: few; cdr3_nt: TGTGCCAGCAGCCAAGGCAGGGCTATTTACTACACCTTC; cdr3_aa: CASSQGRAIYYTF
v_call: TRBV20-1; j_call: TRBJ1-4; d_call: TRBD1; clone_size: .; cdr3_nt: TGCAGTGCTAGAGCGGGGCTGTCGGTCAGGGGGCGAATCGGGGAAAAACTGTTTTTT; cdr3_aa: CSARAGLSVRGRIGEKLFF
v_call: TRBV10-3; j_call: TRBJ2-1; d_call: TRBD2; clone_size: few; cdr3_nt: TGTGCCATCAGACCTAGTGCGGGAGAGACCCATGAGCAGTTCTTC; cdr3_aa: CAIRPSAGETHEQFF
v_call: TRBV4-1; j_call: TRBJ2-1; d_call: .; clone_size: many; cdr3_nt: TGCGCCAGCAGCCAACAAGCGACCCGTTACAATGAGCAGTTCTTC; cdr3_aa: CASSQQATRYNEQFF
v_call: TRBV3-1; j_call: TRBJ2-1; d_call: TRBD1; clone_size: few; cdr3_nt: TGTGCCAGCAGCCAGCAGGGGGCAGGGGGCAATGAGCAGTTCTTC; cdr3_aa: CASSQQGAGGNEQFF
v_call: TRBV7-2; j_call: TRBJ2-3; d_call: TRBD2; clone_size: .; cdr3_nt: TGTGCCAGCAGCCAGCGGGGGACTACATACACAGATACGCAGTATTTT; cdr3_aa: CASSQRGTTYTDTQYF
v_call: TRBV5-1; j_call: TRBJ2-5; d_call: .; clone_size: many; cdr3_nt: TGCGCCAGCAGCTTGAGTACCCACGAGACCCAGTACTTC; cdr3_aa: CASSLSTHETQYF
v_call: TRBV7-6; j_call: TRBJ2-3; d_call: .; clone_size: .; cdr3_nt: TGTGCCAGCAGCTTAGTAGGGGGGGGAGCAGATACGCAGTATTTT; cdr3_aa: CASSLVGGGADTQYF
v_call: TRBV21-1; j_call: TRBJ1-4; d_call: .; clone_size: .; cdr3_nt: TGTGCCAGCAGCGGCCTAGGGACAGGACACACAACTAATGAAAAACTGTTTTTT; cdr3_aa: CASSGLGTGHTTNEKLFF
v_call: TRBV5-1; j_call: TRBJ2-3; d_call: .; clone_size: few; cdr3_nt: TGCGCCAGCAGCCCAGGGGGGGGAGGTACGCAGTATTTT; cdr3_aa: CASSPGGGGTQYF
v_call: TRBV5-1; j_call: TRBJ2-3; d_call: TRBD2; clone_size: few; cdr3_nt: TGCGCCAGCAGCTTGGATACTGGGACTAGCCGCACAGATACGCAGTATTTT; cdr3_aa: CASSLDTGTSRTDTQYF
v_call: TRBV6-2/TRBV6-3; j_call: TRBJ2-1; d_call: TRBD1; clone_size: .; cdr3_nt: TGTGCCAGCAGTTACAAGGGGGCGACCTCTCTCTACAATGAGCAGTTCTTC; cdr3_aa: CASSYKGATSLYNEQFF
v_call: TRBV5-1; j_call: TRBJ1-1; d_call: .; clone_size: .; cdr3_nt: TGCGCCAGCAGCTTGGCTGTGAAGAGGCACACTGAAGCTTTCTTT; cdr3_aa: CASSLAVKRHTEAFF
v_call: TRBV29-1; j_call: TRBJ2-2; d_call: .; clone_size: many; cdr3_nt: TGCAGCGTTGACAGTGCGGGCACCGGGGAGCTGTTTTTT; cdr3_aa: CSVDSAGTGELFF
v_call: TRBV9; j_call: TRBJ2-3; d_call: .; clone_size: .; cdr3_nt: TGTGCCAGCAGCGTGACGGAAGGGGGGCGTTTCACAGATACGCAGTATTTT; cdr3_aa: CASSVTEGGRFTDTQYF
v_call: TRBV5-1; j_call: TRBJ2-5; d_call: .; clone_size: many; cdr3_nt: TGCGCCAGCAGCTTGGATGAGGGGGGACTTTGGGAGACCCAGTACTTC; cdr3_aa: CASSLDEGGLWETQYF
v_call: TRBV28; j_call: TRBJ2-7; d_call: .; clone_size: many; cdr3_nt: TGTGCCAGCAGTTTATCAGGGCTCTCCTACGAGCAGTACTTC; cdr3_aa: CASSLSGLSYEQYF
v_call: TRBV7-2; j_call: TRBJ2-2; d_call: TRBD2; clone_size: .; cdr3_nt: TGTGCCAGCAGCCCGGCCCCCAGCGGGACCCACACCGGGGAGCTGTTTTTT; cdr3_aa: CASSPAPSGTHTGELFF
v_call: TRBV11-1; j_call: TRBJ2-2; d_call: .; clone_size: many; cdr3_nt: TGTGCCAGCAGCTTAGAGGGGCAGGTCCTAGGACTTCGCACCGGGGAGCTGTTTTTT; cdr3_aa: CASSLEGQVLGLRTGELFF
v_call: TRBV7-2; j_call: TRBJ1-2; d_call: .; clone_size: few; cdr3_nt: TGTGCCAGCAGCTTATCGAAGGGGTACTATGGCTACACCTTC; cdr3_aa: CASSLSKGYYGYTF
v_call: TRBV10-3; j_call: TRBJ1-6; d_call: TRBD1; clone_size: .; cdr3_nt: TGTGCCATCAGACCGGGACAGGGGACTTCACCCCTCCACTTT; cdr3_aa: CAIRPGQGTSPLHF
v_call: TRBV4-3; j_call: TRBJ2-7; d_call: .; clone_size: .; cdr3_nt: TGCGCCAGCAGCCAATTTTCAGGATCCGAGCAGTACTTC; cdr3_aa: CASSQFSGSEQYF
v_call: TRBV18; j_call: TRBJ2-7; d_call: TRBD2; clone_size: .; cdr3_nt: TGTGCCAGCTCACCGCGTGAGACTAGCGGAGAGTATTACGAGCAGTACTTC; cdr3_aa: CASSPRETSGEYYEQYF
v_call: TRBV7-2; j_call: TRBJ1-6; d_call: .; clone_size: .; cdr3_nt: TGTGCCAGCAGCTTAGCGGGACTCATGATTTATAATTCACCCCTCCACTTT; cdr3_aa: CASSLAGLMIYNSPLHF
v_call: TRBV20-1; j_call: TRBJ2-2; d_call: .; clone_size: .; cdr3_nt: TGCAGTGCTAGAGGGATCGTCTCCACCGGGGAGCTGTTTTTT; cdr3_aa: CSARGIVSTGELFF
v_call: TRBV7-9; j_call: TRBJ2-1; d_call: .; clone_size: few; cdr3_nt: TGTGCCAGCAGCTTTTCCGTATCGGCCCCCAATGAGCAGTTCTTC; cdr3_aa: CASSFSVSAPNEQFF
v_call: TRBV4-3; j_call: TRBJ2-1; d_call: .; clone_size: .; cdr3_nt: TGCGCCAGCAGCCAAGACCAAGCGGCCTACAATGAGCAGTTCTTC; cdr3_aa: CASSQDQAAYNEQFF
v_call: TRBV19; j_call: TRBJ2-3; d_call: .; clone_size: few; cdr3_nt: TGTGCCAGTAGTATCAGTCAGACAAGGCCTACGCAGTATTTT; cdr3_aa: CASSISQTRPTQYF
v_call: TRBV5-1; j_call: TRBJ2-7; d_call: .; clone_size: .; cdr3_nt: TGCGCCAGCAGCCCGGACCCGGCACCTAGCTCCTACGAGCAGTACTTC; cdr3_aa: CASSPDPAPSSYEQYF
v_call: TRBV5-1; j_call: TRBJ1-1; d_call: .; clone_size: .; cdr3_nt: TGCGCCAGCAGCTTGGCAGAACGCACTGAAGCTTTCTTT; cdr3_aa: CASSLAERTEAFF
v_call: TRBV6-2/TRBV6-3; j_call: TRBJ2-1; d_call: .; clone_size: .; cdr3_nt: TGTGCCAGCAGTTACCCCAGGGAGGCGTTCTTC; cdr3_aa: CASSYPREAFF
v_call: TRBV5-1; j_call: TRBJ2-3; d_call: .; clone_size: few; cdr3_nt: TGCGCCAGCAGCTTGGACTCGGGGTATACGCAGTATTTT; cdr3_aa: CASSLDSGYTQYF
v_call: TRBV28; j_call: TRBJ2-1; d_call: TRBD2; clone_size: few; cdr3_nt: TGTGCCAGCAGTCCCCCCCCTGGGACTAGCGGGAGGAATGAGCAGTTCTTC; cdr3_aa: CASSPPPGTSGRNEQFF